This TCR beta chain was profiled in a study of a mutant IDH1 vaccine in newly diagnosed glioma. Turning to the study itself: Treated patients had a mean age of 40.4 years and a sex split that was roughly 60% male and 37.5% female. Standard pretreatment was either radiotherapy, temozolomide, or, for most, radiochemotherapy with temozolomide. Study results and caveats: Shifts in the top peripheral T cell clonotypes seemed unrelated to pseudoprogression. Patients mounted vaccine-induced immune responses in approximately 93% of cases.

Sequenced by immunoSEQ multiplex PCR; TCRdb stores in-frame clones only, minus some. The sample comprises 75,000 to 100,000 clones, 85% to 90% of which are singletons, and roughly 0.54% rests with the top ten. Germline-derived CDR1 and CDR2 are SGHRS and YFSETQ. Trimming at V came to 4 bases and at J to 10 bases, leaving 10 bases not matched to a gene. The CDR3 has 15 residues. About this clone itself: The antigen remains unidentified.

Time point noted: baseline, week 1 (first vaccination visit). Treatment meaning: pre-vaccination baseline after standard-of-care therapy. The chain combines TRBV5-1 with TRBJ1-6; TRBD1 agrees at 8 bases. This TCR was sampled from a woman aged 45-65 years with glioma. Sequenced material: PBMCs, taken from a glioma patient treated with radiotherapy, temozolomide or both. The CDR3 protein is CASSPETGDRSPLHF. CDR3 nucleotides: TGCGCCAGCAGCCCCGAGACAGGGGATAGGTCACCCCTCCACTTT.